This entry describes one TCR beta chain. Its matching antigen is unknown. The data were obtained in a study of OX40 agonist ivuxolimab in advanced cancers. Across the study: Subjects had a mean age of roughly 60 years, with a range of about 20 to 85; more than 70% were male. Allowance was made for prior anti-PD-1, anti-PD-L1 or anti-CTLA-4 therapy, and about 40% had some. Study observations and caveats: Near-lowest levels of clonal expansion characterized partial responders at 0.1-3.0 mg/kg. Some nonresponders likewise displayed low normalized T-cell clonal expansion.

Assay used: immunoSEQ multiplex PCR; TCRdb lists only in-frame clones, some missing. This table has fewer than 60,000 clones, 85% appearing once. The germline V and J ends were trimmed by 0 bases and 3 bases, with 5 bases remaining between them. This CDR3 has 12 residues. Germline CDR1 and CDR2: SQVTM and ANQGSEA. The source of this sequence is an adult with an advanced solid tumor such as melanoma, head and neck, liver or kidney cancer. Sequencing was performed on CD4+ or CD8+ T cells sorted from blood, taken in a trial of the OX40 agonist ivuxolimab. V is TRBV29-1 and J is TRBJ1-1; D gene ambiguous. The CDR3 sequence: CSVEDSHTEAFF. In DNA, the CDR3 is TGCAGCGTTGAAGACAGTCACACTGAAGCTTTCTTT.